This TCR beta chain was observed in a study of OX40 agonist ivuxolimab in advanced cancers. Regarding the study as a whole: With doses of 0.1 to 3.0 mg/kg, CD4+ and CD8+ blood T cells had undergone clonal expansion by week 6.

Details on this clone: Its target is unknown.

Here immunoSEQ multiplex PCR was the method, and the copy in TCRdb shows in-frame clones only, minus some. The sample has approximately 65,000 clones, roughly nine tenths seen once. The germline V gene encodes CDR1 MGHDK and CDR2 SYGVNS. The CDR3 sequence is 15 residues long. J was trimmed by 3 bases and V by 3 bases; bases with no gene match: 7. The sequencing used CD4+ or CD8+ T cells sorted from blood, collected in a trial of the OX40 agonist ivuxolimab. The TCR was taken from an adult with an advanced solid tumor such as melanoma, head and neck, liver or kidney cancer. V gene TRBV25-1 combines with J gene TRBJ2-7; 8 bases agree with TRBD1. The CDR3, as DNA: TGTGCCAGCAGTGACTCCGGGACAGGACGCTACGAGCAGTACTTC. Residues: CASSDSGTGRYEQYF.